Below, one T cell receptor (beta chain) is given with its context. Antigen: not known. The V end was cut by 4 bases, the J end by 6 bases, with 16 bases between. The CDR3 has 14 amino acids. CDR1 is SQVTM and CDR2 is ANQGSEA in the germline V gene. The entry originates in a study of T cells after yellow fever vaccination. Points from the study as a whole: In post-booster samples, most primary-vaccination clones reappeared (about 96% CD4, 75% to 90% CD8).

TCRdb independently ran MiXCR on the 5' RACE reads; one entry per CDR3 protein. The sample includes 200,000 to 300,000 distinct CDR3 sequences, 10% to 15% of them seen just once. The clonotype was recovered from a young man who received the YFV17D yellow fever vaccine. The rearrangement links TRBV29-1 to TRBJ2-1, with D maybe TRBD2 (6 bases). The material sequenced was CD4+ T cells sorted from PBMCs, taken 45 days after the yellow fever booster vaccination. The CDR3 DNA follows: TGCAGCGTTGTAGCTAGCGAGAAGATCAATGAGCAGTTCTTC. It specifies CSVVASEKINEQFF.